This T cell receptor (beta chain) was identified during a study of shared clonotypes between healthy human individuals. All the donors were Caucasian adults who lived in Nashville, Tennessee. Study-level results: Non-shared clonotypes displayed generation probabilities falling below those of clonotypes present in all four donors.

Sorted-subset replicate PCRs used roughly 210 ng of genomic DNA. This amount corresponded to 30,000 to 35,000 T cell genomes. Sequenced by immunoSEQ multiplex PCR; TCRdb stores in-frame clones only, minus some. The sample includes some 2,000,000 clones, 90% to 96% of them seen just once. Concerning this clone: Its antigen is unknown.

Material for sequencing was naive CD4+ T cells sorted from blood. Subset noted: CD45RA+ positively selected. The receptor's source is a man aged 18 to 29 in good health.

The CDR3 nucleotides read TGTGCCAGCCCAGATACCTCTGGAAACACCATATATTTT. Its protein product is CASPDTSGNTIYF. This chain uses TRBV28 with TRBJ1-3; unclear D gene. V gave up 8 bases and J gave up 0 bases, with 8 bases separating them. The CDR3 covers 13 residues. Germline V gene data show CDR1 as MDHEN and CDR2 as SYDVKM.